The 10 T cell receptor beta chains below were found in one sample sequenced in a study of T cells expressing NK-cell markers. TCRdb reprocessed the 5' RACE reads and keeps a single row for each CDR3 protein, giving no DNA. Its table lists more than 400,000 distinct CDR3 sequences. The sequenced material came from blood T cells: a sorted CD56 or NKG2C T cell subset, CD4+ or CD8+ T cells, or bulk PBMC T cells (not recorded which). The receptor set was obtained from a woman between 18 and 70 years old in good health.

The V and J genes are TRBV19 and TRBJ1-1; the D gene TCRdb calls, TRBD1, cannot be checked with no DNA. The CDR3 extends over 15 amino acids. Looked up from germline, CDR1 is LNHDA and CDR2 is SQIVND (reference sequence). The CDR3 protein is CATTTGQSLNTEAFF.

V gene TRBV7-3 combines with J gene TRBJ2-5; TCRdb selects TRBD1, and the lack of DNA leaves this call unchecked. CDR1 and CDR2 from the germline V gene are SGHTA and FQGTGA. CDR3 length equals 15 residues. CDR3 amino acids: CASSPSGQSGETQYF.

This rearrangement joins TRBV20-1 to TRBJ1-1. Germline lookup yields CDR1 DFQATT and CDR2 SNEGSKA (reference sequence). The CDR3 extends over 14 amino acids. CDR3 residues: CSARLAGMNTEAFF.

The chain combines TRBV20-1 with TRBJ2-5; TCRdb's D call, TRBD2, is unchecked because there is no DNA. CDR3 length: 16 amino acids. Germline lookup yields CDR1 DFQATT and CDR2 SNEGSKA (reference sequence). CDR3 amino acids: CSARGRRPGEGETQYF.

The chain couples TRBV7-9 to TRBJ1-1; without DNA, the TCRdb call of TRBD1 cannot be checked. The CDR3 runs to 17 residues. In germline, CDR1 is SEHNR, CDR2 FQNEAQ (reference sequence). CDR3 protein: CASSRRDSTFLNTEAFF.

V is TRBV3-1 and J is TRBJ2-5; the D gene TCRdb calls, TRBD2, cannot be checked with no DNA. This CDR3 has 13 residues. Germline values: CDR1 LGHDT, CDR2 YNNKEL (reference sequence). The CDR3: CAARRLAQETQYF.

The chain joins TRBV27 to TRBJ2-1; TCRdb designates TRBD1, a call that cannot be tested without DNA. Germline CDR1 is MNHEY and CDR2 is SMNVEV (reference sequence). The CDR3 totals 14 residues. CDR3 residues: CASNKQGPENEQFF.

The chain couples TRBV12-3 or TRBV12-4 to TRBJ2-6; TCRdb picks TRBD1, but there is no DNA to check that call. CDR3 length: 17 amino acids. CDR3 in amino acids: CASSRPGVLAGANVLTF.

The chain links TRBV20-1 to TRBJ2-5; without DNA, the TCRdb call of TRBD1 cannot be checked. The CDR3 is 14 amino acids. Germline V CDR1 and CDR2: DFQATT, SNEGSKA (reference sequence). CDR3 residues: CSAYIGGSQETQYF.

The CDR3 reads CASSVTTGTHKNIQYF. The chain is built from TRBV9 and TRBJ2-4; the TCRdb D gene call, TRBD1, has no DNA to confirm it. CDR1 is SGDLS, CDR2 YYNGEE, per germline. The CDR3 sequence is 16 residues long.